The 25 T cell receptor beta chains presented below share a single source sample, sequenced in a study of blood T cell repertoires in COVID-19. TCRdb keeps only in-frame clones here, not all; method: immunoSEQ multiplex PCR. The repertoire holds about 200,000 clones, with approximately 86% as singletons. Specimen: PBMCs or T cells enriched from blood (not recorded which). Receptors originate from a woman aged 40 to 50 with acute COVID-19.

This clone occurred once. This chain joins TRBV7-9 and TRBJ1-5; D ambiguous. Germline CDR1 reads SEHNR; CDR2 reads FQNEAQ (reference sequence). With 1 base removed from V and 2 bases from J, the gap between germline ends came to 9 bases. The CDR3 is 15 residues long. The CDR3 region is CASSLGGWGNQPQHF. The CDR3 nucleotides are TGTGCCAGCAGCTTAGGAGGGTGGGGCAATCAGCCCCAGCATTTT.

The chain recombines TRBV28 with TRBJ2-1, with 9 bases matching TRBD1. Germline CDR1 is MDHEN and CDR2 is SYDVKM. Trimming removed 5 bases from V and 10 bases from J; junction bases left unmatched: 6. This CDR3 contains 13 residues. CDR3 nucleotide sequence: TGTGCCAGCAGTCGTAACAGGGGGCACGAGCAGTTCTTC. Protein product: CASSRNRGHEQFF.

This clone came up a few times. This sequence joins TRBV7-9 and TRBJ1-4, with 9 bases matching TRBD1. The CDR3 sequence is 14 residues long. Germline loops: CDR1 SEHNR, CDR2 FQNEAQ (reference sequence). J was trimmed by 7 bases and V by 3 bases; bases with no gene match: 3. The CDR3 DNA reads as TGTGCCAGCAGCTTTTCGACAGGGGGTGAAAAACTGTTTTTT. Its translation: CASSFSTGGEKLFF.

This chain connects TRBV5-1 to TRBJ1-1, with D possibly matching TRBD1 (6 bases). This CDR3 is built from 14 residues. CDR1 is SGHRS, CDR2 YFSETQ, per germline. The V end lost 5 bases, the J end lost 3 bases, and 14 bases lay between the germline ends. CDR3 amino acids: CASRAGTLDTEAFF. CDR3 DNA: TGCGCCAGCAGAGCCGGGACATTGGACACTGAAGCTTTCTTT. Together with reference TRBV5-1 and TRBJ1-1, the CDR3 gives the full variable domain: KAGVTQTPRYLIKTRGQQVTLSCSPISGHRSVSWYQQTPGQGLQFLFEYFSETQRNKGNFPGRFSGRQFSNSRSEMNVSTLELGDSALYLCASRAGTLDTEAFFGQGTRLTVV.

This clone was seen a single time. The CDR3 here is CASSQGSGSGELFF. The CDR3 DNA reads as TGTGCCAGCAGCCAAGGGAGCGGGTCCGGGGAGCTGTTTTTT. The chain carries TRBV3-1 (or the pseudogene TRBV3-2) and TRBJ2-2; perhaps TRBD2 as D (6 bases). In germline, CDR1 is LGHDT, CDR2 YNNKEL (reference sequence). The CDR3 length is 14 residues. V was clipped by 1 base and J by 6 bases, with 9 bases between them.

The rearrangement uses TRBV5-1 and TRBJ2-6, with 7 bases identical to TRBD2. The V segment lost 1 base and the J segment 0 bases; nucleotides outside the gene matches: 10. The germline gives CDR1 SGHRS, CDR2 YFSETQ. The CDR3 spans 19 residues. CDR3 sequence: CASSLWPLSGTSGANVLTF. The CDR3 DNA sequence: TGCGCCAGCAGCTTGTGGCCGCTGAGCGGGACCTCTGGGGCCAACGTCCTGACTTTC.

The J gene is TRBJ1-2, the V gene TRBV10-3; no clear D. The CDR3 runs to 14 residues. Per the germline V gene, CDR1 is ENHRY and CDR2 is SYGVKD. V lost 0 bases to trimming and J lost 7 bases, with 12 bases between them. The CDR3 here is CAISESTSEVGYTF. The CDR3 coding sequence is TGTGCCATCAGTGAGTCAACTTCAGAGGTTGGCTACACCTTC.

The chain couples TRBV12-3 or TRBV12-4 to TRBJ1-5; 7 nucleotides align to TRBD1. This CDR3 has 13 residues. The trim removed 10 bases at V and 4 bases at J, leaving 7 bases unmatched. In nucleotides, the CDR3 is TGTGCCAACCCGGGACAGATTAATCAGCCCCAGCATTTT. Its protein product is CANPGQINQPQHF.

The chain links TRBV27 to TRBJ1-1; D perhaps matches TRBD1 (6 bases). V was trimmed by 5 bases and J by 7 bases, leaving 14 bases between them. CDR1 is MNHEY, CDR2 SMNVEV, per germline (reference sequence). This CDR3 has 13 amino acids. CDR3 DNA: TGTGCCAGCAGTCTGGGGGGGGCTGATGAAGCTTTCTTT. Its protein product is CASSLGGADEAFF.

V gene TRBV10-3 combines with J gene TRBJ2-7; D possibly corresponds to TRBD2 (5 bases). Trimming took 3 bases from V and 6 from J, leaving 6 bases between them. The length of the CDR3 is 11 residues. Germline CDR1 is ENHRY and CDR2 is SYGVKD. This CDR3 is CAISDGSEQYF. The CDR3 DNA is TGTGCCATCAGTGATGGGAGCGAGCAGTACTTC.

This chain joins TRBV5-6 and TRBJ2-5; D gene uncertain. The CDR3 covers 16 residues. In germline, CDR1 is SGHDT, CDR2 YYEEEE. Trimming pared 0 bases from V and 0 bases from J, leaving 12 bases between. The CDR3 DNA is TGTGCCAGCAGCTTGGCTGTAGCTAGTCACCAAGAGACCCAGTACTTC. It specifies CASSLAVASHQETQYF.

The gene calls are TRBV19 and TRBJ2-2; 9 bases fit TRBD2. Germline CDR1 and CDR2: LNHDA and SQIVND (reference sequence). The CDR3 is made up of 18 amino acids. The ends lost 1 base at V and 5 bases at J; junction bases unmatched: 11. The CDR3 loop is CASSIGYGGRAGTGELFF. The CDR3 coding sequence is TGTGCCAGTAGTATAGGTTACGGCGGGAGGGCCGGAACCGGGGAGCTGTTTTTT.

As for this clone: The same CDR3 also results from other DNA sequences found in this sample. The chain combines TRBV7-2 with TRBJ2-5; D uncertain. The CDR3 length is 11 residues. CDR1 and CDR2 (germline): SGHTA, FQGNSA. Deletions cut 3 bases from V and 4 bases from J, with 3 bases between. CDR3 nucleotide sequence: TGTGCCAGCAGCTTCGGAGAGACCCAGTACTTC. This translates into CASSFGETQYF. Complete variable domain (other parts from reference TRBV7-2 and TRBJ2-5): GAGVSQSPSNKVTEKGKDVELRCDPISGHTALYWYRQSLGQGLEFLIYFQGNSAPDKSGLPSDRFSAERTGGSVSTLTIQRTQQEDSAVYLCASSFGETQYFGPGTRLLVL.

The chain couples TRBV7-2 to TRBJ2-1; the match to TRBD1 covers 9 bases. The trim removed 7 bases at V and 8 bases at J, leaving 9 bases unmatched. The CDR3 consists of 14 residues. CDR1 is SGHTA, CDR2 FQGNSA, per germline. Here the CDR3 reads CASTRDRVGDEQFF. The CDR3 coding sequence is TGTGCCAGCACCAGGGACAGGGTTGGAGATGAGCAGTTCTTC.

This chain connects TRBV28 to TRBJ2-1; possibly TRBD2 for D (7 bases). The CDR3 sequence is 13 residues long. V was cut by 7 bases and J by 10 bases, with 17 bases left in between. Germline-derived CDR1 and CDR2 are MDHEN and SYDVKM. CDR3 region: CASTAGGPFEQFF. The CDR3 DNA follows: TGTGCCAGCACTGCCGGGGGGCCATTCGAGCAGTTCTTC.

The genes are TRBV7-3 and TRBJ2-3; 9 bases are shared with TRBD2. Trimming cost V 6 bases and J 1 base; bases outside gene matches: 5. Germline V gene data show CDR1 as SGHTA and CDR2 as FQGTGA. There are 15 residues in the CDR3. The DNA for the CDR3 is TGTGCCAGCAGTTCCCAGCGGGGGGGCACAGATACGCAGTATTTT. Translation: CASSSQRGGTDTQYF.

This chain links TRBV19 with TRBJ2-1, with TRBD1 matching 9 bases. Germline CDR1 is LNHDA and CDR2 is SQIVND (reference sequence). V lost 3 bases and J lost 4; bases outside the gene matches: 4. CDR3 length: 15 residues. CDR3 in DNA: TGTGCCAGTAGTATTGGGACAGGGAATTACAATGAGCAGTTCTTC. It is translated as CASSIGTGNYNEQFF.

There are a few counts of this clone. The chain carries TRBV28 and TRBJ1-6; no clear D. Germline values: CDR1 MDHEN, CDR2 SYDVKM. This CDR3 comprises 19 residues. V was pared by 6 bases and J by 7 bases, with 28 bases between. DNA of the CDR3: TGTGCCAGCAGCCGACCCGCCCCGGGTGGATCGGATAAAAATTCACCCCTCCACTTT. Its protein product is CASSRPAPGGSDKNSPLHF. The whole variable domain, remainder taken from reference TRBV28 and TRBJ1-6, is DVKVTQSSRYLVKRTGEKVFLECVQDMDHENMFWYRQDPGLGLRLIYFSYDVKMKEKGDIPEGYSVSREKKERFSLILESASTNQTSMYLCASSRPAPGGSDKNSPLHFGNGTRLTVT.

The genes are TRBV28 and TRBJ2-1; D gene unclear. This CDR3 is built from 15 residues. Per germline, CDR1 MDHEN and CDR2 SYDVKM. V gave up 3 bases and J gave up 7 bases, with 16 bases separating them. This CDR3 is CASSLSSVGVNEQFF. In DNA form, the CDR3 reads TGTGCCAGCAGTTTGTCGAGCGTCGGCGTGAATGAGCAGTTCTTC.

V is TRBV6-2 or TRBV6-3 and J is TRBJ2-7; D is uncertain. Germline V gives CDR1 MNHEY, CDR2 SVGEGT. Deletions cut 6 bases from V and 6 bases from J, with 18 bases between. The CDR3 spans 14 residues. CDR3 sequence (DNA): TGTGCCAGCAGCGAAGTACTAAACCTAAGCGAGCAGTACTTC. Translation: CASSEVLNLSEQYF.

DNA of the CDR3: TGTGCCAGCAGTCGTACGGGGTTCCGCTACTATGGCTACACCTTC. Translated, it gives CASSRTGFRYYGYTF. The chain carries TRBV11-2 and TRBJ1-2, with D hard to call. The V gene's germline CDR1 is SGHAT and CDR2 FQNNGV. This CDR3 region has 15 residues. V lost 6 bases, J lost 3 bases, and 17 bases lay in between.

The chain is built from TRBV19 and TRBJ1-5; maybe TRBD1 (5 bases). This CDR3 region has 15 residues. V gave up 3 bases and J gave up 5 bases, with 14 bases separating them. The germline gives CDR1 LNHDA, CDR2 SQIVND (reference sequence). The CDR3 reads CASSILAGSYQPQHF. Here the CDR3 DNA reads TGTGCCAGTAGTATCTTGGCAGGGTCATATCAGCCCCAGCATTTT.

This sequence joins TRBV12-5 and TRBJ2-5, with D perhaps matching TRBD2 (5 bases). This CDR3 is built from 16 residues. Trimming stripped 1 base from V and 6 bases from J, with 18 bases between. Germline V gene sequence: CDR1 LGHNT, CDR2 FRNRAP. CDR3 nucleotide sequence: TGTGCTAGTGGTTTGGCCTACTTGGCCGGGGTGAAGACCCAGTACTTC. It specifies CASGLAYLAGVKTQYF.

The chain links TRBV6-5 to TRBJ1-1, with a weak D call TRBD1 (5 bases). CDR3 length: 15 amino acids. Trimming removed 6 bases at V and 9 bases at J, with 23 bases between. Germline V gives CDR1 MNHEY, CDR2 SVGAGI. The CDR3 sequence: CASRSSGKTLGKAFF. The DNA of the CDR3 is TGTGCCAGCAGATCCTCAGGGAAAACCCTGGGTAAAGCTTTCTTT.

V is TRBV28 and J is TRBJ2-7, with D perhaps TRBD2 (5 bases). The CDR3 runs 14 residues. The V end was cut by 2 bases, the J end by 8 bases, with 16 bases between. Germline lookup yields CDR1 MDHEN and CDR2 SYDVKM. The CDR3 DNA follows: TGTGCCAGCAGTTTACCTGCTACTAGGGCCAAGCAGTACTTC. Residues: CASSLPATRAKQYF.